This T cell receptor beta chain is drawn from a study of CD4+ T cells in melanoma (dated by TCRdb to 2021 to 2024). In the study overall: The study investigated neoantigen-specific CD4+ T cells in human melanoma. The research as a whole found: According to the report, neoantigen-specific CD4+ T cells in melanoma displayed diverse differentiation states. The report described a correlation between neoantigen-specific CD4+ T cells and the function of CD8+ T cells, macrophages and B cells.

Receptor libraries were prepared by the immunoSEQ multiplex PCR assay. TCRdb's version of the immuneACCESS table is confined to in-frame rearrangements and falls short of the full clone set. An unresolved V gene accounts for under half of the shortfall where checked; the remainder is of unknown origin. The sample data list 140,000 or so clones, and nearly 95% of these were observed just once. The ten largest clones add up to more than 1.5% of the sample. The donors were people with melanoma. The CDR1 and CDR2 encoded by the germline V gene are SGHRS and YFSETQ. V was cut back by 2 bases and J by 4 bases, leaving a gap of 10 bases between them. Including cysteine and phenylalanine, the CDR3 has 14 amino acids. Just the 42-base CDR3 DNA is kept, in frame starting at base 1. Comment on this clone: It has no known antigen specificity. Base qualities are not provided; no much larger clone lies one nucleotide away.

This receptor was obtained from a human donor with melanoma. Here the chain combines TRBV5-1 and TRBJ2-1; TRBD1 is perhaps the D gene, given 5 matching bases. The CDR3 reads as follows: CASSFGQGYNEQFF. The sequenced DNA: TGCGCCAGCAGCTTCGGCCAGGGTTACAATGAGCAGTTCTTC. Reference TRBV5-1 and TRBJ2-1 proteins supply the regions before and after the CDR3; the full variable domain is: KAGVTQTPRYLIKTRGQQVTLSCSPISGHRSVSWYQQTPGQGLQFLFEYFSETQRNKGNFPGRFSGRQFSNSRSEMNVSTLELGDSALYLCASSFGQGYNEQFFGPGTRLTVL.